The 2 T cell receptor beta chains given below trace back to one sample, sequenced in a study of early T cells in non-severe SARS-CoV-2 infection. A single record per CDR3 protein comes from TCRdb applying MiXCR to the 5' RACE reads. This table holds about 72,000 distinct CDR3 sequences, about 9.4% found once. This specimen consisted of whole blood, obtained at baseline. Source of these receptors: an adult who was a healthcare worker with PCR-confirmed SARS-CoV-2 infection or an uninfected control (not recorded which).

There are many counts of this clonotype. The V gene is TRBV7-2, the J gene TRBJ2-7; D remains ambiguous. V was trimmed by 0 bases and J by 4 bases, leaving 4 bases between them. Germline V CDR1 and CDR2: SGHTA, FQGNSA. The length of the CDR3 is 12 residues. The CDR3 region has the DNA TGTGCCAGCAGCTTAGCGCGGTACGAGCAGTACTTC. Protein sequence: CASSLARYEQYF.

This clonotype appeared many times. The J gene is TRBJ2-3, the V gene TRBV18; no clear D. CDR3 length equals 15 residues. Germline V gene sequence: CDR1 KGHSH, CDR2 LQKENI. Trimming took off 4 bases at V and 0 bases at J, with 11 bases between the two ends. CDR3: CASSLGSSSTDTQYF. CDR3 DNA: TGTGCCAGCTCACTCGGCTCATCTAGCACAGATACGCAGTATTTT.